These 20 T cell receptor beta chains share one sample of origin, sequenced in a study of beta chain features in type 1 diabetes. Expressed TCRB transcripts were sequenced after all isolated RNA was converted to cDNA. TCRdb's table, derived via immunoSEQ multiplex PCR, lists solely in-frame clones and lacks some. The data hold about 140,000 clones, with 13% observed a single time. The study, taken as a whole, reports: All four CD4+ subsets of Type 1 diabetes patients contained TCRB CDR3s that were moderately but significantly shorter.

The antigens these receptors bind are not known. Sequencing was performed on central memory CD4+ T cells from blood. These receptors were collected from a man younger than 30 with type 1 diabetes.

The chain links TRBV10-2 to TRBJ1-6, with D perhaps matching TRBD1 (5 bases). V lost 2 bases to trimming and J lost 6 bases, with 14 bases between them. CDR1 and CDR2 (germline): WSHSY, SAAADI. The CDR3 loop spans 16 amino acids. CDR3 loop: CASSEGDLGFNSPLHF. CDR3 DNA: TGCGCCAGCAGTGAGGGGGACTTGGGGTTTAATTCACCCCTCCACTTT.

This sequence joins TRBV30 and TRBJ1-2, with D maybe TRBD1 (6 bases). V gave up 4 bases and J gave up 4 bases, with 13 bases separating them. Germline CDR1 and CDR2: GTSNPN and SVGIG (reference sequence). The CDR3 consists of 13 residues. CDR3: CAWNSQGFYGYTF. The CDR3 DNA reads TGTGCCTGGAACTCACAGGGCTTCTATGGCTACACCTTC.

The CDR3 DNA sequence: TGCGCCAGCAGCAAGGAAGGACAGGGGGCGGCTGAGCAGTTCTTC. Protein product: CASSKEGQGAAEQFF. The chain links TRBV5-1 to TRBJ2-1; 11 bases align to TRBD1. With V trimmed by 4 bases and J by 9 bases, 9 bases remained unmatched. CDR1 SGHRS and CDR2 YFSETQ come from the germline V gene. The CDR3 has 15 residues.

The V gene is TRBV6-6, the J gene TRBJ1-1; D is possibly TRBD1 (5 bases). V lost 8 bases, J lost 2 bases, and 12 bases lay in between. Germline CDR1 and CDR2: MNHNY and SVGAGI (reference sequence). This CDR3 contains 13 residues. In DNA form, the CDR3 reads TGTGCCAGCCCCAACGACAGAAACACTGAAGCTTTCTTT. Its translation: CASPNDRNTEAFF.

The table lists this clone with a few counts. The chain is built from TRBV7-9 and TRBJ1-1, with D unresolved. Germline V gene data show CDR1 as SEHNR and CDR2 as FQNEAQ (reference sequence). This CDR3 contains 12 residues. The germline V and J ends were trimmed by 3 bases and 12 bases, with 14 bases remaining between them. The CDR3 DNA sequence: TGTGCCAGCAGCTTCGGACCACCGGTGCCTTTCTTT. Translation: CASSFGPPVPFF.

The rearrangement uses TRBV30 and TRBJ2-5, with 9 positions matching TRBD1. Germline V CDR1 and CDR2: GTSNPN, SVGIG (reference sequence). The CDR3 is made up of 17 amino acids. The V segment lost 1 base and the J segment 4 bases; nucleotides outside the gene matches: 13. CDR3 residues: CAWSAGSTNRGRETQYF. The CDR3 region has the DNA TGTGCCTGGAGTGCTGGGTCTACGAACAGGGGGCGAGAGACCCAGTACTTC.

The chain uses TRBV6-4 and TRBJ2-7; D unclear. Germline CDR1 MRHNA, CDR2 SNTAGT. V shed 2 bases and J shed 7 bases, with 6 bases lying between them. The CDR3 loop spans 11 amino acids. The CDR3 loop is CASSDRWEQYF. As DNA, the CDR3 is TGTGCCAGCAGTGACAGATGGGAGCAGTACTTC.

The table lists this clone with a few counts. The gene calls are TRBV28 and TRBJ2-7, with TRBD1 identical over 7 bases. CDR3 length: 16 residues. From germline, CDR1 is MDHEN and CDR2 SYDVKM. J gave up 2 bases and V 5 bases, and 12 bases lay outside the gene matches. DNA of the CDR3: TGTGCCAGCAGTCCGCGAGGGGGCGGAAAACCCTACGAGCAGTACTTC. Translating it yields CASSPRGGGKPYEQYF.

The gene calls are TRBV28 and TRBJ1-5, with D possibly matching TRBD1 (5 bases). Germline CDR1 reads MDHEN; CDR2 reads SYDVKM. V was cut by 7 bases and J by 2 bases, with 15 bases left in between. The length of the CDR3 is 15 residues. CDR3 region: CASTTGGEGNQPQHF. The CDR3 bases are TGTGCCAGCACCACTGGGGGGGAAGGCAATCAGCCCCAGCATTTT.

The chain combines TRBV2 with TRBJ1-2, with D uncertain. CDR1 and CDR2 (germline): SNHLY, FYNNEI. The CDR3 runs to 13 residues. Between the trimmed V and J ends, which lost 7 bases and 5 bases, there was a span of 14 bases. The CDR3, as DNA: TGTGCCAGCAATATTGAGGGAAGTTATGGCTACACCTTC. It translates to CASNIEGSYGYTF.

This clone was counted only a few times. The rearrangement uses TRBV6-6 and TRBJ2-1; D might be TRBD1 (6 bases). This CDR3 is built from 13 residues. CDR1 is MNHNY, CDR2 SVGAGI, per germline (reference sequence). Trimming cost V 6 bases and J 7 bases, with 13 bases left between them. CDR3 residues: CASRTPTGNEQFF. The CDR3 DNA sequence: TGTGCCAGCAGAACACCCACAGGGAATGAGCAGTTCTTC.

This clone was counted only a few times. CDR3 coding DNA: TGTGCCAGCAGCGTGGGAGGGACAGGGGAAGTCGGGGAGCTGTTTTTT. Translated: CASSVGGTGEVGELFF. The V gene is TRBV9, the J gene TRBJ2-2; 10 bases match TRBD1. The CDR3 spans 16 residues. Trimming removed 2 bases from V and 7 bases from J; junction bases left unmatched: 8. In germline, CDR1 is SGDLS, CDR2 YYNGEE. Drawing the rest from reference TRBV9 and TRBJ2-2, the complete variable domain is DSGVTQTPKHLITATGQRVTLRCSPRSGDLSVYWYQQSLDQGLQFLIQYYNGEERAKGNILERFSAQQFPDLHSELNLSSLELGDSALYFCASSVGGTGEVGELFFGEGSRLTVL.

This clone appeared a few times. V usage is TRBV2 and J usage is TRBJ1-6; tentatively, D is TRBD1 (6 bases). Germline values: CDR1 SNHLY, CDR2 FYNNEI. The length of the CDR3 is 16 residues. The germline V and J ends were trimmed by 4 bases and 5 bases, with 15 bases remaining between them. This chain's CDR3 is CASSGRTVGNNSPLHF. The CDR3, as DNA: TGTGCCAGCAGTGGAAGGACAGTAGGCAATAATTCACCCCTCCACTTT.

V gene TRBV15 combines with J gene TRBJ1-2; possibly TRBD1 for D (5 bases). Germline CDR1 and CDR2: LNHNV and YYDKDF (reference sequence). There are 16 residues in the CDR3. V lost 0 bases and J 4 bases, leaving 15 bases between the germline ends. CDR3 nucleotides: TGTGCCACCAGCAGAGAGACAGCCACCGACACCTATGGCTACACCTTC. This encodes CATSRETATDTYGYTF. The whole variable domain, filled in from reference TRBV15 and TRBJ1-2, reads DAMVIQNPRYQVTQFGKPVTLSCSQTLNHNVMYWYQQKSSQAPKLLFHYYDKDFNNEADTPDNFQSRRPNTSFCFLDIRSPGLGDTAMYLCATSRETATDTYGYTFGSGTRLTVV.

On this clone: Relative to the germline gene, one junction end is altered; a read error may explain this. The genes are TRBV18 and TRBJ1-3, with D hard to call. CDR3 length: 13 amino acids. Germline values: CDR1 KGHSH, CDR2 LQKENI. In DNA, the CDR3 is TGTGCCAGCTCACCGGGCTCTCGAAACACCATATATTTT. It is translated as CASSPGSRNTIYF.

The V gene is TRBV2, the J gene TRBJ1-2; D uncertain. The CDR3 is 14 amino acids. Germline V CDR1 and CDR2: SNHLY, FYNNEI. Between the trimmed V and J ends, which lost 4 bases and 1 base, there was a span of 10 bases. CDR3 DNA: TGTGCCAGCAGTGTGGTGCAGGATAACTATGGCTACACCTTC. The encoded protein is CASSVVQDNYGYTF.

The genes are TRBV15 and TRBJ2-5; the D is unclear. CDR3 length: 13 residues. Germline CDR1 and CDR2: LNHNV and YYDKDF (reference sequence). Trimming shortened V by 3 bases and J by 3 bases, and 8 bases separated the two germline ends. This CDR3 is CATSSAPKETQYF. The CDR3 DNA follows: TGTGCCACCAGCAGTGCCCCGAAAGAGACCCAGTACTTC.

The table lists this clone with a few counts. The gene calls are TRBV10-3 and TRBJ2-3, with no clear D. Looked up from germline, CDR1 is ENHRY and CDR2 is SYGVKD. V was clipped by 8 bases and J by 1 base, with 16 bases between them. The CDR3 runs 15 residues. DNA for the CDR3: TGTGCCATCTCGTTGGACGGCGCAGGCACAGATACGCAGTATTTT. Its protein product is CAISLDGAGTDTQYF.

This clone was detected only a few times. This chain connects TRBV7-7 to TRBJ2-1; the D is unclear. This CDR3 comprises 15 residues. V shed 4 bases and J shed 4 bases, with 14 bases lying between them. The germline V gene has CDR1 SSHAT and CDR2 FNYEAQ (reference sequence). CDR3 DNA: TGTGCCAGCAGCTCAGATTCGGCCCCTTACAATGAGCAGTTCTTC. Its protein product is CASSSDSAPYNEQFF.

The rearrangement links TRBV18 to TRBJ2-1; no definite D call. This CDR3 has 16 amino acids. Trimming removed 0 bases at V and 0 bases at J, with 9 bases between. From germline, CDR1 is KGHSH and CDR2 LQKENI. The CDR3 region has the DNA TGTGCCAGCTCACCACCGGGCTTCAGCTCCTACAATGAGCAGTTCTTC. Translating it yields CASSPPGFSSYNEQFF.